This T cell receptor beta chain emerged from a study of T-cell reconstitution after alpha-beta-depleted transplantation in children. Concerning this clonotype itself: A much larger clonotype is one base distant, so this may be a read error.

It was with unique molecular identifiers that the TCRbeta library was prepared. TCRdb redid the calling of the PCR reads with MiXCR, one entry per CDR3 protein. The table has some 200,000 distinct CDR3 sequences, about 15% seen once; the top ten hold 13%. The CDR3 is 14 residues long. Germline V gene lookup returns CDR1 MNHEY and CDR2 SMNVEV (reference sequence). This clonotype was obtained from a human donor who donated a stem cell graft to a child with acute lymphoblastic leukemia. The chain recombines TRBV27 with TRBJ2-7; unclear D gene. Here the sequenced sample was PBMCs from the stem cell graft donor, taken from the stem cell graft. The CDR3 region is CASSFSDGSYEHYF. In DNA, the CDR3 is TGTGCCAGCAGTTTTTCGGACGGCTCCTACGAGCACTACTTC.